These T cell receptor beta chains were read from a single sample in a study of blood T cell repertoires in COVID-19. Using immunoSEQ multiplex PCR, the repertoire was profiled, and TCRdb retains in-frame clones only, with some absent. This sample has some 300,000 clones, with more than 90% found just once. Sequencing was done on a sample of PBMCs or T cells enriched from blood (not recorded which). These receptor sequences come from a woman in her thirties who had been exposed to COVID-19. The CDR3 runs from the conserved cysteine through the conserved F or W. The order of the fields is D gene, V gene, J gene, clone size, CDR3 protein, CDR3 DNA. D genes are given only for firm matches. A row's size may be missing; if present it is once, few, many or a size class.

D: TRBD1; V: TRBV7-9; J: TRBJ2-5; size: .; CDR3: CASSRGQASETQYF; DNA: TGTGCCAGCAGCCGCGGACAGGCGTCCGAGACCCAGTACTTC
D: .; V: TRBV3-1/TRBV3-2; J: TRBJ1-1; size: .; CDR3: CASSQYRDTEAFF; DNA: TGTGCCAGCAGCCAATACCGAGACACTGAAGCTTTCTTT
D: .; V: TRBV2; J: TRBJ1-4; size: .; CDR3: CASSYTAYNEKLFF; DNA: TGTGCCAGCAGTTACACAGCTTATAATGAAAAACTGTTTTTT
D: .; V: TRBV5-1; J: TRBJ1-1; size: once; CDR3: CASSLGGITRGTEAFF; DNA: TGCGCCAGCAGCTTGGGGGGTATCACTCGGGGCACTGAAGCTTTCTTT
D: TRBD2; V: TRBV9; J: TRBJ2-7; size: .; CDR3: CASSPRGSGGGEQYF; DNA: TGTGCCAGCAGCCCGCGGGGGAGCGGGGGGGGCGAGCAGTACTTC
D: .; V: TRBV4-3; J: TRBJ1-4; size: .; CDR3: CASSRFRGQINEKLFF; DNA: TGCGCCAGCAGCCGCTTTCGAGGACAGATTAATGAAAAACTGTTTTTT
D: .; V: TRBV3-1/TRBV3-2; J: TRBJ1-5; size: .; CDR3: CASSQDRGEAQHF; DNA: TGTGCCAGCAGCCAAGATCGGGGGGAGGCCCAGCATTTT
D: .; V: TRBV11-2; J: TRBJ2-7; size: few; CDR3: CASSLGVGESLHEQYF; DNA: TGTGCCAGCAGCTTAGGGGTCGGGGAATCCCTCCACGAGCAGTACTTC
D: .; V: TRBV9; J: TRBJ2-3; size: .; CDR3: CASSVDGNSGDTQYF; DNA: TGTGCCAGCAGCGTAGATGGAAATAGCGGAGATACGCAGTATTTT
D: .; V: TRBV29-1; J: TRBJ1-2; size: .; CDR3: CSVDRDIYGYTF; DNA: TGCAGCGTTGATCGCGACATTTATGGCTACACCTTC